This note documents a single TCR beta chain sequence. No antigen is known for it. The sample belongs to a study of T cell clones after liver transplantation. Study at large: Immunosuppression withdrawal was tried within 2 years after liver transplantation in this trial.

Sequencing used immunoSEQ multiplex PCR; TCRdb keeps in-frame clones, though not all of them. This sample yields some 50,000 clones, of which about 70% are seen a single time; roughly a tenth belongs to the top ten. The CDR3 consists of 12 residues. The germline CDR1 and CDR2 sequences are MRHNA and SNTAGT. Trimming left V 6 bases short and J 8 bases short, with 13 bases between. General observations from the study: Low donor cell numbers restricted donor-reactive repertoire measurement in a couple of subjects. A significant post-transplant drop in circulating graft-donor-reactive CD4 TCRbeta sequences occurred in most of the 8 subjects.

The source is a human patient who received a liver transplant. Some of the T cells might come from the graft donor. The V call is TRBV6-4, the J call TRBJ1-2; tentatively, D is TRBD1 (5 bases). The sequences come from CD4+ T cells from blood, collected at the 22-month timepoint. The CDR3 region is CASRGPGGGYTF. CDR3 DNA sequence: TGTGCCAGCAGAGGTCCGGGGGGAGGCTACACCTTC.